One sample yielded the 25 T cell receptor beta chains listed below, sequenced in a study of shared clonotypes between healthy human individuals (dated by TCRdb to about 2020). The method was the immunoSEQ multiplex PCR assay. TCRdb provides this immuneACCESS table in a form limited to in-frame rearrangements. Some clones are lacking; in checked studies, under half of them reflect an unresolved V gene, and why the rest are absent is not known. A total of roughly 2.2 million clones appear in this sample, around 93% of them only once. The top ten hold about 0.41% of the sample. Sequenced input: naive CD4+ T cells from PBMCs. This sample's cell subset or site label indicates: CD45RA+ positively selected. These receptors were taken from a man aged 18 to 30 in good health. Some clones in this sample may be carry-over from other donors' samples.

The chain recombines TRBV11-3 with TRBJ2-3; D unresolved. Per the germline V gene, CDR1 is SGHNT and CDR2 is YENEEA. The V and J ends lost 1 base and 4 bases respectively, with 18 bases between them. CDR3 length equals 17 residues. The CDR3 loop reads CASSLVGTGPKPDTQYF. CDR3 DNA: TGTGCCAGCAGCTTAGTTGGTACGGGCCCCAAACCAGATACGCAGTATTTT.

The chain employs TRBV29-1 and TRBJ2-7, with D possibly TRBD2 on 6 matching bases. V gave up 5 bases and J gave up 3 bases, with 29 bases separating them. Germline V gives CDR1 SQVTM, CDR2 ANQGSEA. The CDR3 is 18 residues long. CDR3 amino acids: CSVLRIARGSGGLYEQYF. CDR3 nucleotides: TGCAGCGTTCTGAGAATAGCGAGAGGGTCCGGGGGACTCTACGAGCAGTACTTC.

The gene calls are TRBV27 and TRBJ2-3; 9 nucleotides line up with TRBD2. The CDR3 length is 16 residues. CDR1 is MNHEY and CDR2 is SMNVEV in the germline V gene (reference sequence). V lost 8 bases, J lost 4 bases, and 13 bases stayed unmatched. The CDR3 DNA reads TGTGCCAGCTGGGGAATAATGGCGGGAGGGCCAGATACGCAGTATTTT. Amino acid sequence: CASWGIMAGGPDTQYF.

This clone was recorded only once. The chain links TRBV6-5 to TRBJ2-5; tentative D call: TRBD2 (6 bases). Germline CDR1 is MNHEY and CDR2 is SVGAGI. Trimming took 5 bases from V and 3 from J, leaving 10 bases between them. The CDR3 sequence is 13 residues long. CDR3: CASSGPGEETQYF. CDR3 in DNA: TGTGCCAGCAGTGGCCCGGGGGAAGAGACCCAGTACTTC.

The chain employs TRBV19 and TRBJ1-1; possibly TRBD1 for D (5 bases). The CDR3 is 15 residues long. Trimming removed 7 bases from V and 8 bases from J, with 23 bases in between. Per germline, CDR1 LNHDA and CDR2 SQIVND (reference sequence). CDR3 sequence reads: CASTPKVPGPVEAFF. Written as DNA, the CDR3 is TGTGCCAGTACCCCAAAGGTCCCAGGGCCCGTCGAAGCTTTCTTT.

The rearrangement links TRBV7-7 to TRBJ1-1; D uncertain. This CDR3 has 16 amino acids. Per the germline V gene, CDR1 is SSHAT and CDR2 is FNYEAQ (reference sequence). V was pared by 5 bases and J by 3 bases, with 19 bases between. This CDR3 is CASSPSKPPRDTEAFF. CDR3 nucleotides: TGTGCCAGCAGCCCCTCCAAACCCCCAAGAGACACTGAAGCTTTCTTT. Using reference TRBV7-7 and TRBJ1-1 for the parts outside the CDR3, the full variable domain is GAGVSQSPRYKVTKRGQDVTLRCDPISSHATLYWYQQALGQGPEFLTYFNYEAQPDKSGLPSDRFSAERPEGSISTLTIQRTEQRDSAMYRCASSPSKPPRDTEAFFGQGTRLTVV.

The genes are TRBV27 and TRBJ2-5; 7 bases fit TRBD2. V was clipped by 3 bases and J by 4 bases; unmatched bases: 11. CDR3 length: 16 residues. The germline V gene encodes CDR1 MNHEY and CDR2 SMNVEV (reference sequence). This CDR3 reads CASSFSLAGAGETQYF. CDR3 in DNA: TGTGCCAGCAGTTTCTCTCTGGCGGGAGCTGGAGAGACCCAGTACTTC.

V and J are TRBV5-1 and TRBJ2-3, with D possibly TRBD2 on 5 matching bases. V lost 0 bases and J 6 bases, leaving 17 bases between the germline ends. Per germline, CDR1 SGHRS and CDR2 YFSETQ. The CDR3 has 16 amino acids. CDR3 region: CASSLEMGSGYDTQYF. The CDR3 region has the DNA TGCGCCAGCAGCTTGGAGATGGGGTCGGGGTACGATACGCAGTATTTT.

The DNA for the CDR3 is TGTGCCTGGAGTGTTAGCGGGGGCTACAATGAGCAGTTCTTC. Protein product: CAWSVSGGYNEQFF. The J gene is TRBJ2-1, the V gene TRBV30, with TRBD2 matching 9 bases. Trimming removed 0 bases from V and 3 bases from J; junction bases left unmatched: 0. Per the germline V gene, CDR1 is GTSNPN and CDR2 is SVGIG (reference sequence). The length of the CDR3 is 14 residues.

The chain has TRBV29-1 and TRBJ2-2, with 9 bases fitting TRBD1. This CDR3 is built from 17 residues. The germline V gene encodes CDR1 SQVTM and CDR2 ANQGSEA. With V trimmed by 1 base and J by 1 base, 7 bases remained unmatched. DNA for the CDR3: TGCAGCGTTGAAGGGACAGGGGTCGGGAAGAACACCGGGGAGCTGTTTTTT. It yields the protein CSVEGTGVGKNTGELFF.

This chain joins TRBV2 and TRBJ1-1; D not resolved. Trimming left V 7 bases short and J 1 base short, with 13 bases between. Per germline, CDR1 SNHLY and CDR2 FYNNEI. The CDR3 loop spans 14 amino acids. The CDR3 sequence is CASKTSPGNTEAFF. The CDR3 DNA follows: TGTGCCAGCAAAACGAGCCCGGGGAACACTGAAGCTTTCTTT.

This clone was detected a few times. The rearrangement uses TRBV25-1 and TRBJ1-1; no definite D call. The V gene lost 6 bases and the J gene lost 5 bases, with 13 bases spanning the gap. This CDR3 spans 13 amino acids. The germline V gene encodes CDR1 MGHDK and CDR2 SYGVNS. The CDR3 coding sequence is TGTGCCAGCAGCGACCCCGTTGGAACTGAAGCTTTCTTT. Its protein is CASSDPVGTEAFF.

As to this clone: The same CDR3 arises from other DNA sequences in this sample as well. The rearrangement uses TRBV15 and TRBJ2-7; D may be TRBD2 (5 bases). V lost 0 bases and J lost 2, with 8 bases in between. The CDR3 runs to 14 residues. Germline CDR1 and CDR2: LNHNV and YYDKDF (reference sequence). DNA of the CDR3: TGTGCCACCAGCAGAGATACCGGGACCTACGAGCAGTACTTC. This codes for CATSRDTGTYEQYF.

Comment on this clone: The sample carries other DNA sequences with the same CDR3. This sequence joins TRBV7-2 and TRBJ2-5; D unclear. Trimming stripped 0 bases from V and 3 bases from J, with 2 bases between. This CDR3 is 12 amino acids long. CDR1 and CDR2 from the germline V gene are SGHTA and FQGNSA. The CDR3: CASSLAKETQYF. The DNA of the CDR3 is TGTGCCAGCAGCTTAGCCAAAGAGACCCAGTACTTC.

Worth noting for this clone: Other DNA sequences within the sample encode an identical CDR3. The rearrangement uses TRBV28 and TRBJ1-1; D remains unclear. Between the trimmed V and J ends, which lost 1 base and 1 base, there was a span of 4 bases. CDR3 length: 13 residues. Per germline, CDR1 MDHEN and CDR2 SYDVKM. Written as DNA, the CDR3 is TGTGCCAGCAGTTTATCAGGGAACACTGAAGCTTTCTTT. Protein: CASSLSGNTEAFF.

This chain joins TRBV6-5 and TRBJ2-7; 13 positions match TRBD2. V gave up 5 bases and J gave up 11 bases; unmatched junction bases: 6. This CDR3 comprises 13 residues. Germline assignment: CDR1 MNHEY and CDR2 SVGAGI. The CDR3 coding sequence is TGTGCCAGCAGTCGGACTAGCGGGAGTCGGGAGTACTTC. Protein: CASSRTSGSREYF.

The chain links TRBV9 to TRBJ1-2; D ambiguous. The length of the CDR3 is 13 residues. Germline V CDR1 and CDR2: SGDLS, YYNGEE. V lost 4 bases and J lost 2, with 9 bases in between. The CDR3: CASSLGENYGYTF. The CDR3 nucleotides are TGTGCCAGCAGCCTTGGGGAAAACTATGGCTACACCTTC.

The chain links TRBV7-2 to TRBJ2-1; TRBD2 matches at 16 bases. Looked up from germline, CDR1 is SGHTA and CDR2 is FQGNSA. The V gene end was trimmed by 0 bases and the J gene end by 10 bases; junction bases not matched to a gene: 6. This CDR3 is 17 amino acids long. The CDR3 coding sequence is TGTGCCAGCAGCTTAGCAGGGACTAGCGGGAGGGCCGGAGAGCAGTTCTTC. Encoded protein: CASSLAGTSGRAGEQFF.

The rearrangement uses TRBV28 and TRBJ1-1, with D uncertain. Germline CDR1 MDHEN, CDR2 SYDVKM. This CDR3 region has 15 residues. The germline V and J ends were trimmed by 5 bases and 1 base, with 14 bases remaining between them. DNA of the CDR3: TGTGCCAGCAGTGGTCCGTGGTTGACGAACACTGAAGCTTTCTTT. It encodes CASSGPWLTNTEAFF. The full variable domain, rest sourced from reference TRBV28 and TRBJ1-1, is DVKVTQSSRYLVKRTGEKVFLECVQDMDHENMFWYRQDPGLGLRLIYFSYDVKMKEKGDIPEGYSVSREKKERFSLILESASTNQTSMYLCASSGPWLTNTEAFFGQGTRLTVV.

Comment on this clone: Distinct nucleotide sequences in the sample also encode this CDR3. The chain's CDR3 is CASSSTTGTGNTIYF. CDR3 coding DNA: TGTGCCAGCAGCTCCACCACAGGGACTGGAAACACCATATATTTT. This chain links TRBV7-9 with TRBJ1-3; a possible D gene is TRBD1 (6 bases). Trimming took off 4 bases at V and 2 bases at J, with 12 bases between the two ends. Germline assignment: CDR1 SEHNR and CDR2 FQNEAQ (reference sequence). This CDR3 contains 15 residues.

The V call is TRBV18, the J call TRBJ2-7, with D perhaps TRBD1 or TRBD2 (5 bases each). Trimming removed 6 bases from V and 2 bases from J, with 14 bases in between. The CDR3 runs 14 residues. Germline CDR1 reads KGHSH; CDR2 reads LQKENI. In DNA form, the CDR3 reads TGTGCCAGCTCCAGAGGGGAGAGGCCCTACGAGCAGTACTTC. It is translated as CASSRGERPYEQYF.

This chain connects TRBV18 to TRBJ2-3; D call uncertain. Trimming left V 3 bases short and J 0 bases short, with 19 bases between. In germline, CDR1 is KGHSH, CDR2 LQKENI. The CDR3 extends over 18 amino acids. In nucleotides, the CDR3 is TGTGCCAGCTCACCGGGCAGTTTAGGGTCGTCCAGCACAGATACGCAGTATTTT. Encoded protein: CASSPGSLGSSSTDTQYF.

The J gene is TRBJ2-2, the V gene TRBV28; 8 bases line up with TRBD1. The CDR3 covers 15 residues. Losses at the gene ends were 8 bases for V and 0 bases for J; bases not matched to a gene: 5. Germline CDR1 reads MDHEN; CDR2 reads SYDVKM. The CDR3 sequence is CASRDRTSNTGELFF. The CDR3 bases are TGTGCCAGCCGGGACAGGACCTCGAACACCGGGGAGCTGTTTTTT.

The chain is built from TRBV7-8 and TRBJ2-5; D remains unclear. V shed 8 bases and J shed 0 bases, with 7 bases lying between them. Germline-derived CDR1 and CDR2 are SGHVS and FQNEAQ. CDR3 size: 12 residues. The CDR3 loop is CASGPYQETQYF. The CDR3, as DNA: TGTGCCAGCGGGCCGTACCAAGAGACCCAGTACTTC.

V gene TRBV6-5 combines with J gene TRBJ1-2; D may be TRBD1 (5 bases). The CDR3 is 14 residues long. V was cut by 6 bases and J by 3 bases, with 14 bases left in between. The germline V gene has CDR1 MNHEY and CDR2 SVGAGI. As DNA, the CDR3 is TGTGCCAGCAGCCTACAGGCACATTACTATGGCTACACCTTC. Encoded protein: CASSLQAHYYGYTF.